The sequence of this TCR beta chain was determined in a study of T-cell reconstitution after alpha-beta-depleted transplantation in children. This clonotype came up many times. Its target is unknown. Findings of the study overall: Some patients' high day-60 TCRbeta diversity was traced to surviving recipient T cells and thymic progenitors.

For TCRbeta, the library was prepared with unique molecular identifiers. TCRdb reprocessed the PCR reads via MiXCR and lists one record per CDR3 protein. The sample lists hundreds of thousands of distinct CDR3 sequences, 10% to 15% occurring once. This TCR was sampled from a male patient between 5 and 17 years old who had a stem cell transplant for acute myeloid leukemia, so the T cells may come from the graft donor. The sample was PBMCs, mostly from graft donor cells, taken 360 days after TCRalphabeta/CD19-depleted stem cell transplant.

The CDR3, as DNA: TGCGCCAGCAGCTTGGGGCTTCAGGGAGGGCGACGTGGCGAGCAGTACTTC. This sequence encodes CASSLGLQGGRRGEQYF. The chain employs TRBV5-1 and TRBJ2-7; 7 bases fit TRBD2. From germline, CDR1 is SGHRS and CDR2 YFSETQ. The CDR3 has 17 amino acids. V gave up 0 bases and J gave up 6 bases; unmatched junction bases: 15.